Listed below are T cell receptor beta chains from one sample, sequenced in a study of shared T cell receptors in the human thymus. Profiling relied on immunoSEQ multiplex PCR, and the TCRdb table lists in-frame clones only, not all of them. Among hundreds of thousands of clones listed, over 75% were seen once. These data also featured in a second study, about human thymus T cells.

The material sequenced was thymocytes. These receptors came from a boy younger than two with a congenital heart defect. The CDR3 runs from the conserved cysteine through the conserved F or W. The order of the fields is V gene, clone size, CDR3 length, J gene, D gene, CDR3 protein, CDR3 DNA. The D gene is left open where the match is weak. For some rows the clone size is stated as once, few or many, or as a class when expanded; others skip it.

TRBV18	-	15	TRBJ2-5	TRBD1	CASSPRTGERETQYF	TGTGCCAGCTCGCCCCGCACAGGGGAGAGAGAGACCCAGTACTTC
TRBV29-1	-	15	TRBJ2-7	TRBD2	CSVETTSDASYEQYF	TGCAGCGTTGAAACGACTAGCGATGCCTCCTACGAGCAGTACTTC
TRBV7-6	-	14	TRBJ2-5	-	CASSLKRSQETQYF	TGTGCCAGCAGCCTCAAGCGGAGCCAAGAGACCCAGTACTTC
TRBV27	-	13	TRBJ2-1	-	CASSLAGANEQFF	TGTGCCAGCAGTTTAGCGGGGGCCAATGAGCAGTTCTTC
TRBV29-1	once	15	TRBJ2-7	-	CSVEAPKNDSYEQYF	TGCAGCGTTGAAGCGCCAAAGAATGACAGTTACGAGCAGTACTTC
TRBV19	few	13	TRBJ2-7	-	CASSKQDSYEQYF	TGTGCCAGTAGTAAACAGGACTCCTACGAGCAGTACTTC
TRBV5-4	-	17	TRBJ1-2	TRBD1	CASSLGAMTGDLGGYTF	TGTGCCAGCAGCTTGGGTGCAATGACAGGGGATTTAGGAGGCTACACCTTC
TRBV4-1	-	17	TRBJ2-7	-	CASSLQPGHQVSYEQYF	TGCGCCAGCAGCCTGCAGCCGGGACACCAGGTCTCCTACGAGCAGTACTTC
TRBV4-3	-	15	TRBJ2-5	-	CASSQSGGFQETQYF	TGCGCCAGCAGCCAATCAGGAGGGTTCCAAGAGACCCAGTACTTC
TRBV19	-	17	TRBJ1-5	TRBD1	CASNGTGEGFGNQPQHF	TGTGCCAGCAACGGGACAGGGGAGGGTTTTGGCAATCAGCCCCAGCATTTT
TRBV12-2	-	16	TRBJ2-1	-	CASRLATGTTYNEQFF	TGTGCAAGTCGCTTAGCTACCGGGACAACCTACAATGAGCAGTTCTTC
TRBV14	few	18	TRBJ2-1	-	CASSQTGGGQGHLDEQFF	TGTGCCAGCAGCCAAACCGGGGGAGGGCAGGGGCATCTGGATGAGCAGTTCTTC
TRBV4-3	-	15	TRBJ1-2	-	CASSQEHPGLSGYTF	TGCGCCAGCAGCCAAGAGCACCCCGGGTTAAGTGGCTACACCTTC
TRBV7-7	-	14	TRBJ1-6	-	CASLFTGNNSPLHF	TGTGCTAGCCTATTTACAGGGAATAATTCACCCCTCCACTTT
TRBV4-1	-	15	TRBJ1-1	TRBD1	CASSQGNQGEAEAFF	TGCGCCAGCAGCCAAGGAAATCAGGGGGAGGCTGAAGCTTTCTTT
TRBV29-1	-	14	TRBJ1-2	-	CSVIINGFLHGYTF	TGCAGCGTTATCATCAACGGGTTTTTGCATGGCTACACCTTC
TRBV28	-	15	TRBJ2-3	TRBD2	CASSLLAGGPDTQYF	TGTGCCAGCAGTTTATTGGCGGGAGGGCCAGATACGCAGTATTTT
TRBV7-6	-	15	TRBJ1-5	TRBD1	CASSPHDRGNQPQHF	TGTGCCAGCAGCCCCCACGACAGGGGTAATCAGCCCCAGCATTTT
TRBV28	-	15	TRBJ1-2	-	CASSRDLRKGDGYTF	TGTGCCAGCAGTCGGGACCTCCGTAAGGGGGATGGCTACACCTTC
TRBV30	-	14	TRBJ1-1	-	CAWSFQGEDTEAFF	TGTGCCTGGAGTTTTCAGGGTGAGGACACTGAAGCTTTCTTT
TRBV4-3	-	17	TRBJ1-2	-	CASSQDPLRRKHYGYTF	TGCGCCAGCAGCCAAGATCCCTTGAGGCGGAAACACTATGGCTACACCTTC
TRBV5-4	-	13	TRBJ2-2	-	CASSLGATGELFF	TGTGCCAGCAGCTTGGGCGCGACCGGGGAGCTGTTTTTT
TRBV27	-	17	TRBJ2-2	-	CASSLVPGSANTGELFF	TGTGCCAGCAGTTTAGTTCCAGGGTCCGCGAACACCGGGGAGCTGTTTTTT
TRBV28	-	16	TRBJ1-4	-	CASSLFRGRANEKLFF	TGTGCCAGCAGTTTATTTAGGGGAAGGGCTAATGAAAAACTGTTTTTT
TRBV5-1	-	15	TRBJ1-1	-	CASSPEGTQGTEAFF	TGCGCCAGCAGCCCCGAAGGGACTCAAGGCACTGAAGCTTTCTTT
TRBV13	-	18	TRBJ1-1	TRBD1	CASSLGLGTALLNTEAFF	TGTGCCAGCAGCTTAGGCCTCGGGACAGCCCTACTGAACACTGAAGCTTTCTTT
TRBV29-1	-	12	TRBJ2-7	-	CSVRDSTYEQYF	TGCAGCGTCCGCGACAGTACCTACGAGCAGTACTTC
TRBV7-8	-	18	TRBJ2-5	TRBD2	CASSCRGRLAEIQETQYF	TGTGCCAGCAGCTGCCGAGGCCGGCTAGCGGAGATTCAAGAGACCCAGTACTTC
TRBV25-1	-	14	TRBJ1-1	-	CASSGPVGDTEAFF	TGTGCCAGCAGTGGGCCAGTAGGGGACACTGAAGCTTTCTTT
TRBV27	-	15	TRBJ1-1	TRBD1	CASSPTGWVNTEAFF	TGTGCCAGCAGCCCGACAGGGTGGGTGAACACTGAAGCTTTCTTT
TRBV28	-	15	TRBJ2-1	TRBD2	CASSFEASGSYEQFF	TGTGCCAGCAGTTTTGAGGCTAGCGGGAGTTATGAGCAGTTCTTC
TRBV19	-	14	TRBJ1-2	-	CASSHRDRHYGYTF	TGTGCCAGTAGCCATAGAGACAGACACTATGGCTACACCTTC
TRBV30	-	13	TRBJ1-4	-	CAWTDAGREKLFF	TGTGCCTGGACCGATGCTGGTCGGGAAAAACTGTTTTTT
TRBV27	-	14	TRBJ2-1	TRBD2	CASKGTSGGHEQFF	TGTGCCAGCAAAGGAACTAGCGGGGGACATGAGCAGTTCTTC
TRBV5-1	-	17	TRBJ1-6	-	CASSPGSGGYYNSPLHF	TGCGCCAGCAGCCCCGGGTCGGGGGGATACTATAATTCACCCCTCCACTTT
TRBV6-4	-	15	TRBJ2-1	-	CASSGSSGSYNEQFF	TGTGCCAGCAGTGGTAGCAGCGGCTCCTACAATGAGCAGTTCTTC
TRBV5-1	-	15	TRBJ1-6	-	CASRSLYRVDSPLHF	TGCGCCAGCAGATCCCTCTACAGGGTTGATTCACCCCTCCACTTT
TRBV4-3	-	16	TRBJ1-5	TRBD1	CASSQDRTAKGAPQHF	TGCGCCAGCAGCCAAGATCGGACAGCGAAGGGGGCTCCCCAGCATTTT
TRBV5-1	-	13	TRBJ2-7	-	CASSWGRKYEQYF	TGCGCCAGCAGCTGGGGCAGGAAATACGAGCAGTACTTC
TRBV11-3	-	14	TRBJ2-1	-	CASSPPRDPNEQFF	TGTGCCAGCAGCCCTCCGCGGGACCCCAATGAGCAGTTCTTC
TRBV7-9	-	17	TRBJ2-7	TRBD1	CASSLARDRGPWNEQYF	TGTGCCAGCAGCTTAGCAAGGGACAGGGGGCCTTGGAACGAGCAGTACTTC
TRBV7-2	-	13	TRBJ2-3	-	CASSRGGLDTQYF	TGTGCCAGCAGCCGTGGGGGCCTGGATACGCAGTATTTT
TRBV7-2	-	17	TRBJ2-2	TRBD2	CASSWYGLAGGTGELFF	TGTGCCAGCAGCTGGTATGGACTAGCGGGAGGGACCGGGGAGCTGTTTTTT
TRBV5-1	-	17	TRBJ2-3	TRBD2	CASSLGGNSGSTDTQYF	TGCGCCAGCAGCTTGGGAGGCAATAGCGGGAGCACAGATACGCAGTATTTT
TRBV28	few	13	TRBJ2-6	-	CASTTDRRSLLTF	TGTGCCAGCACCACGGACAGACGCTCTTTACTGACTTTC